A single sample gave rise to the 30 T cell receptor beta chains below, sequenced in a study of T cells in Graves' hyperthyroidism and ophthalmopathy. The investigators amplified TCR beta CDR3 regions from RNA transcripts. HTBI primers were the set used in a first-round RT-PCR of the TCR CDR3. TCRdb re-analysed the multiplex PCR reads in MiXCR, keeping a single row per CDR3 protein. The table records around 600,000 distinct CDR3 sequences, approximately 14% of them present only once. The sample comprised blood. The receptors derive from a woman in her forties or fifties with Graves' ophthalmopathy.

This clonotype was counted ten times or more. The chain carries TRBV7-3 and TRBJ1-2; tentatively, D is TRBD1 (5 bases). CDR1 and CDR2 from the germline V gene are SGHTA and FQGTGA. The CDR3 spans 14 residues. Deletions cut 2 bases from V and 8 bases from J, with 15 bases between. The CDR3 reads CASSLHRTEVGYTF. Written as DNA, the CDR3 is TGTGCCAGCAGCTTACACAGGACCGAAGTCGGCTACACCTTC.

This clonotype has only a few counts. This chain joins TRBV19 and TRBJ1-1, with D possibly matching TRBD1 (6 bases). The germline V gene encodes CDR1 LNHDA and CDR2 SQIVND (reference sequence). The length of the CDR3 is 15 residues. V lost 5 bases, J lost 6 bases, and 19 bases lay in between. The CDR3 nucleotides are TGTGCCAGTAGTGCGAGGGCCGACAGGAGGTCTGAAGCTTTCTTT. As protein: CASSARADRRSEAFF.

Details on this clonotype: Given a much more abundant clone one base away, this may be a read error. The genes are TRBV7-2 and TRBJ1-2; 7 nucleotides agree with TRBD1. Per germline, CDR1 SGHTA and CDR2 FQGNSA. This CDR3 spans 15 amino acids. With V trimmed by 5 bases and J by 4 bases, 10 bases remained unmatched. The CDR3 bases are TGTGCCAGCAGCCCGGGGCCAGGGGGGTTCTATGGCTACACCTTC. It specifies CASSPGPGGFYGYTF. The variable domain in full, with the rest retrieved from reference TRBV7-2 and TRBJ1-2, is GAGVSQSPSNKVTEKGKDVELRCDPISGHTALYWYRQSLGQGLEFLIYFQGNSAPDKSGLPSDRFSAERTGGSVSTLTIQRTQQEDSAVYLCASSPGPGGFYGYTFGSGTRLTVV.

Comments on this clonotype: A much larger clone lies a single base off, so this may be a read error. As DNA, the CDR3 is TGTGCCAGCAGCCAAGGGGGCAAGGGCTACGAGCAGTACTTC. Amino acid sequence: CASSQGGKGYEQYF. The chain has TRBV14 and TRBJ2-7; TRBD1 might be the D (5 bases). V was trimmed by 1 base and J by 3 bases, leaving 10 bases between them. Germline V gene data show CDR1 as SGHDN and CDR2 as FVKESK. There are 14 residues in the CDR3.

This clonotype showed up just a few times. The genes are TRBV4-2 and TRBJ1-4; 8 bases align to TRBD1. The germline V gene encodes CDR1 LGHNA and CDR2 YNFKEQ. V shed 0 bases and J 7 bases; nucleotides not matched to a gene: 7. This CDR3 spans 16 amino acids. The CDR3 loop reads CASSQDVTGGSEKLFF. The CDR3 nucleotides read TGTGCCAGCAGCCAAGATGTAACAGGGGGAAGTGAAAAACTGTTTTTT.

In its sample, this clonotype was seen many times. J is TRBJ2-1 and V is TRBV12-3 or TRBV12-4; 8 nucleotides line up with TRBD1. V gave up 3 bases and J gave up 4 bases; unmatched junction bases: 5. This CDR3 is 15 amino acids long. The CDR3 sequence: CASSFTDRAYNEQFF. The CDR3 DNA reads TGTGCCAGCAGTTTCACGGACAGGGCTTACAATGAGCAGTTCTTC.

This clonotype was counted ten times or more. CDR3 region: CASSASRGESNQPQHF. CDR3 sequence (DNA): TGTGCCAGCAGTGCGAGCAGGGGGGAGAGCAATCAGCCCCAGCATTTT. The rearrangement links TRBV2 to TRBJ1-5; 7 nucleotides agree with TRBD1. V gave up 4 bases and J gave up 1 base; unmatched junction bases: 7. This CDR3 spans 16 amino acids. CDR1 is SNHLY, CDR2 FYNNEI, per germline.

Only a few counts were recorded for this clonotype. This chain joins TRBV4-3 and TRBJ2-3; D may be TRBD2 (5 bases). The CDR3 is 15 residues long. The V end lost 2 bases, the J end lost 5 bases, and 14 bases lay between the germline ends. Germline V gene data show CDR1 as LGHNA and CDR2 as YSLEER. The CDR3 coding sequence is TGCGCCAGCAGCCAAAGTGGGAGTACCCTAGATACGCAGTATTTT. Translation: CASSQSGSTLDTQYF.

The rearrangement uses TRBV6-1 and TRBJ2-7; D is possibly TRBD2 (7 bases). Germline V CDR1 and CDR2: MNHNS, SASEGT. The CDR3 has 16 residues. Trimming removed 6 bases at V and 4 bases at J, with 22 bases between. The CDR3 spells CASSERTRGDFYEQYF. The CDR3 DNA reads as TGTGCCAGCAGCGAAAGGACTAGGGGGGATTTTTACGAGCAGTACTTC.

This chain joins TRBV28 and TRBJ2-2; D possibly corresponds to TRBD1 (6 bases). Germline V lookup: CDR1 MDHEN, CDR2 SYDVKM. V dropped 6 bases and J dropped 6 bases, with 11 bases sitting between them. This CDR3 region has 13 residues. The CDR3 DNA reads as TGTGCCAGCAGGATGGGGGCCCCCGGGGAGCTGTTTTTT. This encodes CASRMGAPGELFF.

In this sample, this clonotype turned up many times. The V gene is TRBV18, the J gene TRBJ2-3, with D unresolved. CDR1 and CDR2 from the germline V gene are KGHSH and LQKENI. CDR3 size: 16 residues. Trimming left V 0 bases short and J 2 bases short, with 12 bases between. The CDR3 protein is CASSPPGLAATDTQYF. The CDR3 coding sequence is TGTGCCAGCTCACCACCGGGGTTAGCAGCCACAGATACGCAGTATTTT.

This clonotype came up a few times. Here the CDR3 reads CASSISLAGGYNEQFF. CDR3 nucleotide sequence: TGTGCCAGTAGTATATCCCTAGCGGGAGGTTACAATGAGCAGTTCTTC. The rearrangement links TRBV19 to TRBJ2-1; 11 nucleotides line up with TRBD2. Looked up from germline, CDR1 is LNHDA and CDR2 is SQIVND (reference sequence). V gave up 2 bases and J gave up 4 bases; unmatched junction bases: 4. This CDR3 comprises 16 residues. Combining the CDR3 with reference TRBV19 and TRBJ2-1 gives the whole variable domain DGGITQSPKYLFRKEGQNVTLSCEQNLNHDAMYWYRQDPGQGLRLIYYSQIVNDFQKGDIAEGYSVSREKKESFPLTVTSAQKNPTAFYLCASSISLAGGYNEQFFGPGTRLTVL.

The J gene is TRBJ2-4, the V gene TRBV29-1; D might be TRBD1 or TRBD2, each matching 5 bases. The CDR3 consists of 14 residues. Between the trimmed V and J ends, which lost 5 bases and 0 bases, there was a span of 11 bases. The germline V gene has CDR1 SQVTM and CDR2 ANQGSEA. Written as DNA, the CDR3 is TGCAGCGTTAGGGACGGTCTAGCCAAAAACATTCAGTACTTC. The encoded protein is CSVRDGLAKNIQYF.

CDR3 DNA: TGTGCCAGCAGCACAGGGCATAGCTTGAACACTGAAGCTTTCTTT. Amino acid sequence: CASSTGHSLNTEAFF. This chain uses TRBV5-6 with TRBJ1-1, with D possibly TRBD1 on 6 matching bases. V was shortened by 4 bases and J by 0 bases, with 13 bases between the two germline ends. CDR3 size: 15 residues. Germline-derived CDR1 and CDR2 are SGHDT and YYEEEE. The whole variable domain, filled in from reference TRBV5-6 and TRBJ1-1, reads DAGVTQSPTHLIKTRGQQVTLRCSPKSGHDTVSWYQQALGQGPQFIFQYYEEEERQRGNFPDRFSGHQFPNYSSELNVNALLLGDSALYLCASSTGHSLNTEAFFGQGTRLTVV.

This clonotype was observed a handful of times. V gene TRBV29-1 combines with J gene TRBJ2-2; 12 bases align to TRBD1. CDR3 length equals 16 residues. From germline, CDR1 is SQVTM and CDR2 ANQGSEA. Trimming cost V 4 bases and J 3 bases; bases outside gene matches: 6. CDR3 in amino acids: CSVGDRGPSDTGELFF. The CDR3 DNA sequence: TGCAGCGTTGGGGACAGGGGGCCTTCCGACACCGGGGAGCTGTTTTTT.

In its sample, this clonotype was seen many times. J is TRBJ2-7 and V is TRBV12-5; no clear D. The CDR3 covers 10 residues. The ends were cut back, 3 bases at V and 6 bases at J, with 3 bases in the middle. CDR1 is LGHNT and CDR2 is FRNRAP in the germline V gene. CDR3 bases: TGTGCTAGTGGTTTTCGCGAGCAGTACTTC. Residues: CASGFREQYF.

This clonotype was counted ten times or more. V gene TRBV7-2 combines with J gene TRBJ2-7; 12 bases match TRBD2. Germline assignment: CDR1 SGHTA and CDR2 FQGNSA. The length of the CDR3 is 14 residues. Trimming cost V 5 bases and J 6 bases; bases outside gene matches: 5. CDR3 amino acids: CASSPRTSGTEQYF. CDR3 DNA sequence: TGTGCCAGCAGCCCAAGGACTAGCGGGACCGAGCAGTACTTC.

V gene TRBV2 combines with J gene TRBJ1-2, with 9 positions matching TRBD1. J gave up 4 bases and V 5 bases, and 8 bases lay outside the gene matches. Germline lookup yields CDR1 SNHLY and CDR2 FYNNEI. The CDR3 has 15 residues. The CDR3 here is CASSQQGALGYGYTF. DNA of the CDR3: TGTGCCAGCAGTCAACAGGGGGCCCTGGGCTATGGCTACACCTTC.

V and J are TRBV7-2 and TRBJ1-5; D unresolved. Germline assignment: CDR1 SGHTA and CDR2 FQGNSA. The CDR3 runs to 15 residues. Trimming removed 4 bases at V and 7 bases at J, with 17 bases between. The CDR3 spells CASSSQTLTGQPQHF. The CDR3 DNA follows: TGTGCCAGCAGCTCACAGACCCTTACGGGGCAGCCCCAGCATTTT.

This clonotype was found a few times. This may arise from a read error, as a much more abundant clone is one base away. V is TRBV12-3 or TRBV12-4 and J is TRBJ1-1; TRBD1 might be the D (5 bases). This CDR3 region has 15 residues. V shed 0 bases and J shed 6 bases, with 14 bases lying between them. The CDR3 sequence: CASSLADQAGAEAFF. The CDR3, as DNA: TGTGCCAGCAGTTTAGCGGATCAGGCGGGGGCTGAAGCTTTCTTT.

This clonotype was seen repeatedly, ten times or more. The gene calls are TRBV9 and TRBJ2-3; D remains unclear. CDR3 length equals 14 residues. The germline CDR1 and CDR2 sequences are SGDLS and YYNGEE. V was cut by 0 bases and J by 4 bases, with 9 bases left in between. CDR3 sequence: CASSVGADSDTQYF. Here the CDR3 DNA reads TGTGCCAGCAGCGTAGGGGCAGATTCAGATACGCAGTATTTT.

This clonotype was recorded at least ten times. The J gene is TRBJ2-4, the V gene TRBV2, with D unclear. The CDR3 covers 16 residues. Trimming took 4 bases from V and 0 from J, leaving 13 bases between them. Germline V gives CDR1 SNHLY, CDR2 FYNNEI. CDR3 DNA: TGTGCCAGCAGTGTTCCCGGACCTCTAGCCAAAAACATTCAGTACTTC. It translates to CASSVPGPLAKNIQYF.

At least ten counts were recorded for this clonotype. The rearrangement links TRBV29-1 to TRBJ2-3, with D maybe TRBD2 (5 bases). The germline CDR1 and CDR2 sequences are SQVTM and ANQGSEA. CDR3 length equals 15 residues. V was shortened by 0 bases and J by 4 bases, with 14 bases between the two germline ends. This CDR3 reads CSVEDLLLGADTQYF. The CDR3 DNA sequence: TGCAGCGTTGAAGATCTCTTGCTCGGGGCAGATACGCAGTATTTT.

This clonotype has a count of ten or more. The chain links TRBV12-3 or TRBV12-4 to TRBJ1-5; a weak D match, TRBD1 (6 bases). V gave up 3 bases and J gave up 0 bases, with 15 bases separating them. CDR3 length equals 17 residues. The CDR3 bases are TGTGCCAGCAGTTTCCACCTAGGGGGTTTTAGCAATCAGCCCCAGCATTTT. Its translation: CASSFHLGGFSNQPQHF.

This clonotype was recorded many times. CDR3 protein: CASSEPTTGTEKTQYF. In DNA, the CDR3 is TGTGCCAGCAGTGAACCCACGACCGGGACAGAAAAGACCCAGTACTTC. The chain couples TRBV2 to TRBJ2-5; 7 nucleotides agree with TRBD1. Germline-derived CDR1 and CDR2 are SNHLY and FYNNEI. The CDR3 is 16 amino acids. Trimming removed 2 bases from V and 6 bases from J; junction bases left unmatched: 12.

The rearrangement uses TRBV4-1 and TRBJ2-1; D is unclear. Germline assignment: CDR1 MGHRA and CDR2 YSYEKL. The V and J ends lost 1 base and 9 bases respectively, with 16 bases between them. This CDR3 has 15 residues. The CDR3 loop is CASSQVRRLGGEQFF. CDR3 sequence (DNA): TGCGCCAGCAGCCAAGTTAGGAGATTGGGTGGTGAGCAGTTCTTC.

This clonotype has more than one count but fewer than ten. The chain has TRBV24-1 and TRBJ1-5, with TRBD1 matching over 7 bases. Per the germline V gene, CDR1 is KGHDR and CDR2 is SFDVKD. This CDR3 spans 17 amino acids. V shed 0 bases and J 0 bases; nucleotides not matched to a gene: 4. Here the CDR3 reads CATSDLKGTDSNQPQHF. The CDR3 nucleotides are TGTGCCACCAGTGATTTGAAGGGGACAGATAGCAATCAGCCCCAGCATTTT.

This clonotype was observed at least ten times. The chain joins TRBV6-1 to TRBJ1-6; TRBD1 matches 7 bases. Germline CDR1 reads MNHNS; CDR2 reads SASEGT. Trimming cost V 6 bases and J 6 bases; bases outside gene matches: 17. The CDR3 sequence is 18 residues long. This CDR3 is CASSRIDRTGPFNSPLHF. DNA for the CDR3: TGTGCCAGCAGCCGAATAGATCGGACAGGACCATTTAATTCACCCCTCCACTTT.

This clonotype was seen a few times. CDR3 in DNA: TGCGCCAGCAGCCAATCCCCGGAGCGCACTGGCTACACCTTC. It yields the protein CASSQSPERTGYTF. V is TRBV4-3 and J is TRBJ1-2; no firm D call. V shed 2 bases and J shed 7 bases, with 14 bases lying between them. The CDR3 is 14 residues long. Looked up from germline, CDR1 is LGHNA and CDR2 is YSLEER.

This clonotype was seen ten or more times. The CDR3 region has the DNA TGTGCCAGCAACGACAGGAACCAAGAGACCCAGTACTTC. Protein product: CASNDRNQETQYF. The rearrangement links TRBV7-9 to TRBJ2-5; weak D call: TRBD1 (6 bases). This CDR3 contains 13 residues. V gave up 7 bases and J gave up 0 bases, with 9 bases separating them. Germline CDR1 reads SEHNR; CDR2 reads FQNEAQ (reference sequence).